This T cell receptor (beta chain) was retrieved from a study of T-cell memory formation after mild COVID-19. Study as a whole: Clusters were largely donor specific.

TCRdb processed the 5' RACE reads anew with MiXCR; each CDR3 protein has one entry. The table shows 150,000 to 200,000 distinct CDR3 sequences, with roughly 17% occurring only once. V was cut by 2 bases and J by 12 bases, with 14 bases left in between. From germline, CDR1 is MNHNS and CDR2 SASEGT. CDR3 size: 12 residues. The sequence was obtained from an adult woman who had mild COVID-19 (a few samples of this study predate the infection). Cell type and time point are not known. What was sequenced was PBMCs or a T cell subset sorted from them (not recorded which). This rearrangement joins TRBV6-1 to TRBJ2-7; weak D call: TRBD1 (5 bases). The DNA of the CDR3 is TGTGCCAGCAGTGAAATAGGCAGGCAGGGGTACTTC. Protein sequence: CASSEIGRQGYF.